The 13 T cell receptor beta chains given below trace back to one sample, sequenced in a study of vaccination and CD4 T cells after COVID-19 (dated by TCRdb to between 2021 and 2024). The library was made by PCR. Sequencing was performed on an Illumina iSeq 100. DNA from cultured CD4+ T cells was subjected to TCR sequencing with the Oncomine TCR Beta short-read assay at the Johns Hopkins FTIC core. Starting from the raw public reads, TCRdb applied fastp trimming at Q25, assembled clones with MiXCR and retained in-frame beta chains. Merged by CDR3 protein, the rows form single entries marked with the most common genes and DNA. The table for this sample lists over 10,000 distinct CDR3 sequences; roughly half of them were counted only once. Together, the top ten hold around 16% of the sample. These receptors lack a known antigen. The treatment or condition label of this sample denotes: roughly nine-day PBMC culture with coronavirus spike peptide pools or control peptides (ViraFEST assay).

Sequencing was done on a sample of CD4+ T cells from blood, cultured in vitro. Receptor source: a human donor who had recovered from COVID-19.

This clonotype was seen more than once but under ten times. The CDR3 loop reads CATSRDLGGNTDTQYF. CDR3 bases: TGTGCCACCAGCAGAGATTTAGGCGGGAACACAGATACGCAGTATTTT. The chain carries TRBV15 and TRBJ2-3, with D tentatively TRBD2 (6 bases). This CDR3 has 16 amino acids. V shed 0 bases and J shed 2 bases, with 12 bases lying between them. Per the germline V gene, CDR1 is LNHNV and CDR2 is YYDKDF (reference sequence).

The J gene is TRBJ1-1, the V gene TRBV10-3; D is unresolved. The V gene lost 4 bases and the J gene lost 4 bases, with 7 bases spanning the gap. This CDR3 has 12 amino acids. Germline V gives CDR1 ENHRY, CDR2 SYGVKD. The CDR3 coding sequence is TGTGCCATCAGTGTCGGGCTCACTGAAGCTTTCTTT. It yields the protein CAISVGLTEAFF.

J is TRBJ2-2 and V is TRBV28, with 11 positions matching TRBD2. This CDR3 is 14 amino acids long. The V gene's germline CDR1 is MDHEN and CDR2 SYDVKM. The J segment lost 4 bases and the V segment lost 8 bases, leaving 3 bases of the junction unmatched. This chain's CDR3 is CASDTSGSTGELFF. The DNA of the CDR3 is TGTGCCAGCGATACTAGCGGGAGCACCGGGGAGCTGTTTTTT.

This clonotype was recorded a few times. V is TRBV27 and J is TRBJ1-1; TRBD1 is a possible D gene (6 bases). The V gene's germline CDR1 is MNHEY and CDR2 SMNVEV (reference sequence). CDR3 size: 15 residues. Trimming stripped 6 bases from V and 5 bases from J, with 19 bases between. As DNA, the CDR3 is TGTGCCAGCAGCCTCTCCAATGGGGGGGCAACTGAAGCTTTCTTT. Amino acid sequence: CASSLSNGGATEAFF.

This clonotype was seen only a few times. The J gene is TRBJ2-5, the V gene TRBV7-9; D is undetermined. Between the trimmed V and J ends, which lost 2 bases and 5 bases, there was a span of 21 bases. This CDR3 contains 17 residues. CDR1 is SEHNR and CDR2 is FQNEAQ in the germline V gene (reference sequence). The CDR3 bases are TGTGCCAGCAGCTTATTAATCCTAGGCCTAAGACGGGAGACCCAGTACTTC. This encodes CASSLLILGLRRETQYF.

The V and J genes are TRBV20-1 and TRBJ2-2, with D maybe TRBD2 (6 bases). V gave up 1 base and J gave up 2 bases, with 14 bases separating them. The CDR3 has 16 residues. Germline lookup yields CDR1 DFQATT and CDR2 SNEGSKA (reference sequence). CDR3 DNA: TGCAGTGCTAGAGGGTCGCTGGGACTCAACACCGGGGAGCTGTTTTTT. Translating it yields CSARGSLGLNTGELFF.

V gene TRBV10-3 combines with J gene TRBJ1-1; D is unclear. CDR3 length equals 13 residues. V was trimmed by 10 bases and J by 1 base, leaving 13 bases between them. Germline values: CDR1 ENHRY, CDR2 SYGVKD. CDR3: CATLDIKNTEAFF. The CDR3 DNA reads as TGTGCCACCCTAGACATCAAGAACACTGAAGCTTTCTTT.

The chain carries TRBV28 and TRBJ1-3, with a weak D call TRBD1 (6 bases). The V end lost 5 bases, the J end lost 4 bases, and 15 bases lay between the germline ends. This CDR3 spans 15 amino acids. CDR1 and CDR2 (germline): MDHEN, SYDVKM. Here the CDR3 reads CASSVAGAGGNTIYF. The CDR3 bases are TGTGCCAGCAGTGTAGCAGGGGCGGGAGGAAACACCATATATTTT.

A few counts support this clonotype. The chain uses TRBV6-1 and TRBJ2-3, with a possible D match to TRBD2 (6 bases). Germline V gene data show CDR1 as MNHNS and CDR2 as SASEGT. The germline V and J ends were trimmed by 2 bases and 4 bases, with 13 bases remaining between them. The CDR3 is made up of 15 amino acids. The CDR3 DNA is TGTGCCAGCAGTGAACAAGCGGGTCTGGCAGATACGCAGTATTTT. Protein: CASSEQAGLADTQYF.

In its sample, this clonotype was seen a few times. This chain connects TRBV27 to TRBJ2-5; D is unresolved. This CDR3 is 13 amino acids long. CDR1 and CDR2 from the germline V gene are MNHEY and SMNVEV (reference sequence). V lost 3 bases to trimming and J lost 3 bases, with 8 bases between them. The CDR3 spells CASSFRLEETQYF. The CDR3 DNA is TGTGCCAGCAGTTTTCGGTTGGAAGAGACCCAGTACTTC.

The rearrangement links TRBV20-1 to TRBJ2-1; 9 bases are shared with TRBD2. Germline lookup yields CDR1 DFQATT and CDR2 SNEGSKA (reference sequence). J lost 0 bases, V lost 7 bases, and 7 bases had no gene match. The CDR3 consists of 15 residues. CDR3 nucleotides: TGCAGTGTCGGGGCAGCGGGAGGCTCCTACAATGAGCAGTTCTTC. Residues: CSVGAAGGSYNEQFF.

Only a few counts were recorded for this clonotype. V gene TRBV6-1 combines with J gene TRBJ2-1, with D possibly matching TRBD1 (5 bases). Trimming took off 2 bases at V and 3 bases at J, with 11 bases between the two ends. Germline lookup yields CDR1 MNHNS and CDR2 SASEGT. CDR3 length: 15 residues. The CDR3 sequence: CASSEQGLSYNEQFF. The CDR3 DNA reads TGTGCCAGCAGTGAACAGGGTCTAAGCTACAATGAGCAGTTCTTC.

This clonotype is labeled medium-sized. This chain joins TRBV4-1 and TRBJ2-2; TRBD1 matches at 7 bases. CDR3 length: 17 amino acids. Trimming took 4 bases from V and 2 from J; bases not matched to a gene: 10. Germline lookup yields CDR1 MGHRA and CDR2 YSYEKL. In DNA, the CDR3 is TGCGCCAGCAGCCCGGACAGGTATAGCGATAACACCGGGGAGCTGTTTTTT. It translates to CASSPDRYSDNTGELFF.